This T cell receptor beta chain comes out of a study of CD8 T cells in ankylosing spondylitis (dated by TCRdb to 2016 to 2017). At the level of the whole study: The study profiled T cell receptor beta repertoires in healthy donors and ankylosing spondylitis patients to find disease-linked TCR variants. Samples of peripheral blood were taken, and for ankylosing spondylitis patients, synovial fluid was collected as well. The full study cohort comprised around 23 ankylosing spondylitis patients and approximately 100 healthy donors.

Overall study outcomes, separate from this receptor: According to the report, matched synovial fluid samples from ankylosing spondylitis patients were significantly enriched for the disease-linked clones. A CD8+ phenotype was shown by the disease-linked clones, which were found at relatively low frequencies in peripheral blood. Some of the motif variants had been reported before in the synovial fluid and blood of reactive arthritis patients, a finding that suggests common disease-initiation mechanisms. A TCR beta motif of seven or eight highly homologous amino acid variants appeared characteristic of blood from ankylosing spondylitis patients.

The CDR3 runs 14 amino acids, cysteine and phenylalanine included. Of the read, only the CDR3 DNA is kept; its 42 bases are in frame from base 1. At the junction V is shortened by 5 bases and J by 1 base, with 11 bases in between. At least ten counts were recorded for this clonotype. Which antigen it targets is not known. Base qualities are not provided; no much larger clone lies one nucleotide away. Sequencing was performed on an Illumina HiSeq 2500. TCR beta libraries were prepared by quantitative 5'-RACE with molecular barcodes. On the authors' methods: A new computational method based on a probabilistic model of VDJ rearrangement was used to identify disease-linked TCR variants. TCRdb applied fastp at Q25 and MiXCR to the public reads, then kept only in-frame beta chains. Each CDR3 protein gets just one entry, which takes the most common genes and DNA from the rows behind it. Here the V and J calls rest on TCRdb's processing, not on the authors' analysis. This sample gives under 150,000 distinct CDR3 sequences in total; around 10% of them show up just once. The ten largest clones represent approximately 4% of the sample.

The clonotype comes from a female donor with ankylosing spondylitis or in good health (not recorded which). The sequence joins TRBV12-3 or TRBV12-4 to TRBJ1-1, with a tentative D gene TRBD1 over 6 matching bases. Sequenced: blood, either unsorted or a sorted T cell fraction (not recorded which). The sequenced DNA is TGTGCCAGCAGTCTCACAGGGACGAACACTGAAGCTTTCTTT. The translation is CASSLTGTNTEAFF.